This TCR beta chain is drawn from a study of cytomegalovirus exposure and HLA in healthy donors. Turning to the study itself: Roughly 80 million unique TCRs from HLA-typed donors made up an early data release.

Concerning this clone: No antigen is known for it.

Use of 60 Vbeta and 13 Jbeta primers characterized the PCR. Profiled with immunoSEQ multiplex PCR; TCRdb holds only in-frame clones, not every one. In the table there are over 150,000 clones, roughly 76% of which are singletons. CDR3 length: 14 amino acids. Trimming left V 0 bases short and J 4 bases short, with 11 bases between. Germline lookup yields CDR1 SGDLS and CDR2 YYNGEE. General study results and limits: DRB1 showed the most TCR associations and HLA-C the fewest in a later analysis, as rates varied by HLA locus. No immune exposure information besides CMV serostatus was available. For most TCR beta V segments, an earlier analysis put the productive rate at about 90% or about 30% of the time.

The V and J genes are TRBV9 and TRBJ2-7; TRBD2 is a possible D gene (5 bases). Sequences were obtained from PBMCs. The receptor was derived from a woman aged 45-65 years in good health and CMV-seronegative. CDR3 DNA: TGTGCCAGCAGCGTAGTTCCCCCGGGGTACGAGCAGTACTTC. Protein: CASSVVPPGYEQYF.